This TCR beta chain is from a study of cytomegalovirus exposure and HLA in healthy donors. The table came from immunoSEQ multiplex PCR; TCRdb's copy has only in-frame clones and leaves some out. The sample lists 110,000 to 150,000 clones; 80% to 90% were seen once. The CDR3 is made up of 14 amino acids. V lost 8 bases and J 5 bases, leaving 18 bases between the germline ends. Germline V lookup: CDR1 MNHNS, CDR2 SASEGT. Sequencing input: PBMCs. The gene calls are TRBV6-1 and TRBJ2-5, with D possibly being TRBD1 (6 bases). The sequence was obtained from a woman in her twenties or thirties in good health and CMV-seronegative. The CDR3 region is CASSTGPVSETQYF. In nucleotides, the CDR3 is TGTGCCAGCTCAACAGGGCCGGTTTCGGAGACCCAGTACTTC.